In this sample, the clone carrying this T cell receptor (beta chain) turned up many times. Its antigen remains unknown. Libraries of bulk TCR were made by previously described methods (with listed TCR primers). TCRdb reanalysed the PCR reads using MiXCR and keeps one entry per CDR3 protein. The sample lists approximately 550,000 distinct CDR3 sequences, roughly a fifth occurring once. The data were taken from a study of molecular identifiers for immune sequencing clone quantification. The wider study: Four of five splits of RNA from about 20,000 or 100,000 naive CD8 cells were sequenced in replicates. The study, taken as a whole, reports: More than 97% of effector molecules, versus under 1% of naive-cell molecules, belonged to clones above 20 RNA copies. Reports indicate spiked Jurkat TCR RNA from one cell could be found among about a million naive cells.

The material sequenced was naive CD8+ T cells from blood, with Jurkat cell RNA spiked in. As to subset: FACS-sorted CD8+CD4-CCR7+CD45RA+ naive T cells. This TCR derives from a human donor in good health. Some libraries in this study had Jurkat cell RNA spiked in.

CDR3 nucleotides: TGCGCCAGCAGCCAAACAGGGACACCCTATGGCTACACCTTC. Translation gives CASSQTGTPYGYTF. The chain is built from TRBV4-1 and TRBJ1-2; a possible D gene is TRBD1 (6 bases). Trimming stripped 2 bases from V and 4 bases from J, with 11 bases between. Germline CDR1 and CDR2: MGHRA and YSYEKL. The CDR3 runs to 14 residues.